The rows below give T cell receptor beta chains drawn from one sample of a study of beta chain features in type 1 diabetes. Using immunoSEQ multiplex PCR, the repertoire was profiled, and TCRdb retains in-frame clones only, with some absent. The sample gives a few hundred thousand clones, more than 12% of which show up once; approximately 0.02% is in the top ten. The sample comprised naive CD4+ T cells from blood. The receptor set was obtained from a young woman in good health. CDR3s include the opening cysteine and the closing phenylalanine or tryptophan. Fields, in order: clone size, J gene, V gene, D gene, CDR3 DNA, CDR3 protein. D genes are given only for firm matches. The size entry is marked missing in some rows and otherwise reads once, few, many or a size class.

clone_size: .
j_call: TRBJ2-7
v_call: TRBV27
d_call: TRBD2
cdr3_nt: TGTGCCAGCAGTTTATCAGGTAGCGGGACATCCTACGAGCAGTACTTC
cdr3_aa: CASSLSGSGTSYEQYF

clone_size: .
j_call: TRBJ2-1
v_call: TRBV30
d_call: TRBD2
cdr3_nt: TGTGCCTGGAGAGCGGGAGGGGTTCGGTCCTACAATGAGCAGTTCTTC
cdr3_aa: CAWRAGGVRSYNEQFF

clone_size: .
j_call: TRBJ2-5
v_call: TRBV6-5
d_call: .
cdr3_nt: TGTGCCAGCAGTTACCTTGGCAGGGTTGTCCAGGAGACCCAGTACTTC
cdr3_aa: CASSYLGRVVQETQYF

clone_size: few
j_call: TRBJ2-1
v_call: TRBV4-1
d_call: TRBD2
cdr3_nt: TGCGCCAGCAGCCAAGGCCGAGCGGGAGGGCCTCGAAGCAAATACAATGAGCAGTTCTTC
cdr3_aa: CASSQGRAGGPRSKYNEQFF

clone_size: .
j_call: TRBJ1-2
v_call: TRBV19
d_call: TRBD1
cdr3_nt: TGTGCCAGTAGTATTCGACAGGGGAGGAGGTATGGCTACACCTTC
cdr3_aa: CASSIRQGRRYGYTF

clone_size: few
j_call: TRBJ2-6
v_call: TRBV7-9
d_call: .
cdr3_nt: TGTGCCAGCAGCTTTCTCCCCGGGGCCAACGTCCTGACTTTC
cdr3_aa: CASSFLPGANVLTF

clone_size: .
j_call: TRBJ2-3
v_call: TRBV6-6
d_call: .
cdr3_nt: TGTGCCAGCAGTAATAAAGAGGGCACAGATACGCAGTATTTT
cdr3_aa: CASSNKEGTDTQYF

clone_size: .
j_call: TRBJ2-1
v_call: TRBV9
d_call: TRBD2
cdr3_nt: TGTGCCAGCAGCGTAGTCACTAGCGACGAGCAGTTCTTC
cdr3_aa: CASSVVTSDEQFF

clone_size: few
j_call: TRBJ2-7
v_call: TRBV30
d_call: .
cdr3_nt: TGTGCCTGGAGTATGCTAGCCTACGAGCAGTACTTC
cdr3_aa: CAWSMLAYEQYF

clone_size: .
j_call: TRBJ1-5
v_call: TRBV28
d_call: .
cdr3_nt: TGTGCCAGCAGTTCCCAACAGGGTCTTAATCAGCCCCAGCATTTT
cdr3_aa: CASSSQQGLNQPQHF

clone_size: few
j_call: TRBJ2-3
v_call: TRBV5-1
d_call: TRBD2
cdr3_nt: TGCGCCAGCAGCCTCGATCCAGCGGGAACTAGCACAGATACGCAGTATTTT
cdr3_aa: CASSLDPAGTSTDTQYF

clone_size: few
j_call: TRBJ2-5
v_call: TRBV30
d_call: .
cdr3_nt: TGTGCCTGGAGTGGGCGCGGAGAGACCCAGTACTTC
cdr3_aa: CAWSGRGETQYF

clone_size: .
j_call: TRBJ2-2
v_call: TRBV7-8
d_call: TRBD1
cdr3_nt: TGTGCCAGCAGCTTAGCTCGGGACAGGGGGCTTTGGGGCACCGGGGAGCTGTTTTTT
cdr3_aa: CASSLARDRGLWGTGELFF

clone_size: .
j_call: TRBJ2-5
v_call: TRBV11-1
d_call: .
cdr3_nt: TGTGCCAGCAGCCCGCGGGACAGTAAAGAGACCCAGTACTTC
cdr3_aa: CASSPRDSKETQYF

clone_size: .
j_call: TRBJ2-7
v_call: TRBV29-1
d_call: .
cdr3_nt: TGCAGCGTTGTGGGCGGATTCATGGGGAGCTCCTACGAGCAGTACTTC
cdr3_aa: CSVVGGFMGSSYEQYF

clone_size: .
j_call: TRBJ2-1
v_call: TRBV20-1
d_call: TRBD2
cdr3_nt: TGCAGTGCTAGAGGAGCGGGAAAGCAGTTCTTC
cdr3_aa: CSARGAGKQFF

clone_size: few
j_call: TRBJ2-3
v_call: TRBV29-1
d_call: TRBD2
cdr3_nt: TGCAGCGTTGACTGGAGCGGGAAGGTCACAGATACGCAGTATTTT
cdr3_aa: CSVDWSGKVTDTQYF

clone_size: few
j_call: TRBJ2-7
v_call: TRBV28
d_call: TRBD2
cdr3_nt: TGTGCCAGCAGTTTCCTAGCGGCCTCCTACGAGCAGTACTTC
cdr3_aa: CASSFLAASYEQYF

clone_size: few
j_call: TRBJ2-5
v_call: TRBV7-2
d_call: TRBD2
cdr3_nt: TGTGCCAGCAGCACTAGCGGGAGGGGAGAGACCCAGTACTTC
cdr3_aa: CASSTSGRGETQYF

clone_size: .
j_call: TRBJ2-7
v_call: TRBV7-2
d_call: .
cdr3_nt: TGTGCCAGCAGCTTAGGGATACTAGGGCACGAGCAGTACTTC
cdr3_aa: CASSLGILGHEQYF

clone_size: few
j_call: TRBJ2-2
v_call: TRBV2
d_call: .
cdr3_nt: TGTGCCAGCAGTGAAGCGGGTCGGGGTTTCCCCGGGGAGCTGTTTTTT
cdr3_aa: CASSEAGRGFPGELFF

clone_size: few
j_call: TRBJ2-2
v_call: TRBV29-1
d_call: TRBD2
cdr3_nt: TGCAGCGTTTGGGAGGGCGAAACCGGCGGGGAGCTGTTTTTT
cdr3_aa: CSVWEGETGGELFF

clone_size: few
j_call: TRBJ2-2
v_call: TRBV5-4
d_call: .
cdr3_nt: TGTGCCAGCAGCTCCGATAGAGAAGGGGAGCTGTTTTTT
cdr3_aa: CASSSDREGELFF

clone_size: few
j_call: TRBJ2-1
v_call: TRBV28
d_call: .
cdr3_nt: TGTGCCAGCAGTTCTAGCTGGAATGAGCAGTTCTTC
cdr3_aa: CASSSSWNEQFF